This T cell receptor beta chain was found in a study of monozygotic twins with inflammatory bowel disease. The CDR3 length is 14 residues. CDR1 is SGHNT and CDR2 is YYREEE in the germline V gene (reference sequence). TCRdb re-called the 5' RACE reads; one entry per CDR3 protein, DNA not given. The sample totals a few hundred thousand distinct CDR3 sequences; its top ten clones hold more than 4.5%. The sequence derives from a human donor with ulcerative colitis or Crohn's disease, or a healthy co-twin of an affected twin (not recorded which). The V gene is TRBV5-4, the J gene TRBJ1-4. Sequenced sample: blood. The CDR3 sequence: CASSLDRWNEKLFF. The entire variable domain, with the rest obtained from reference TRBV5-4 and TRBJ1-4, is as follows: ETGVTQSPTHLIKTRGQQVTLRCSSQSGHNTVSWYQQALGQGPQFIFQYYREEENGRGNFPPRFSGLQFPNYSSELNVNALELDDSALYLCASSLDRWNEKLFFGSGTQLSVL.